Listed below are T cell receptor beta chains from one sample, sequenced in a study of quantifying T cell responses using KT2 cells. One entry per CDR3 protein, called by TCRdb with MiXCR from the UMI-ligation and nested PCR reads. The sample lists tens of thousands of distinct CDR3 sequences, roughly an eighth occurring once. Specimen: PBMCs spiked with cells of the T cell clone KT2. These receptors originate from a human donor. CDR3s leave out the opening cysteine and the closing phenylalanine or tryptophan. Fields, in order: J gene, V gene, CDR3 protein.

j_gene: TRBJ2-1; v_gene: TRBV12-3/TRBV12-4; CDR3aa: ASSLTQGGEQF
j_gene: TRBJ2-7; v_gene: TRBV5-1; CDR3aa: ASSSGPADSYEQY
j_gene: TRBJ1-1; v_gene: TRBV29-1; CDR3aa: SAQINTEAF
j_gene: TRBJ2-1; v_gene: TRBV10-1; CDR3aa: ASSRTRESYNEQF
j_gene: TRBJ2-3; v_gene: TRBV29-1; CDR3aa: SVSSGRAADTQY
j_gene: TRBJ2-7; v_gene: TRBV28; CDR3aa: ASTPLGSGDRYEQY
j_gene: TRBJ2-5; v_gene: TRBV6-5; CDR3aa: ASSYDAGQETQY
j_gene: TRBJ2-7; v_gene: TRBV30; CDR3aa: AWAGTAYEQY
j_gene: TRBJ1-2; v_gene: TRBV5-5; CDR3aa: ASSSRPPGQGNNYGYT
j_gene: TRBJ2-1; v_gene: TRBV11-2; CDR3aa: ASSSRLAGGQYNEQF
j_gene: TRBJ1-2; v_gene: TRBV7-9; CDR3aa: ASSLGDRGLGYGYT
j_gene: TRBJ2-7; v_gene: TRBV7-2; CDR3aa: ASSPTSGRAYEQY
j_gene: TRBJ2-5; v_gene: TRBV12-3/TRBV12-4; CDR3aa: ASSFGGGLETQY
j_gene: TRBJ1-1; v_gene: TRBV18; CDR3aa: ASSPLDRGFTEAF
j_gene: TRBJ2-5; v_gene: TRBV5-6; CDR3aa: ASSLMTSEETQY
j_gene: TRBJ2-5; v_gene: TRBV9; CDR3aa: ASSVVANQETQY
j_gene: TRBJ2-3; v_gene: TRBV5-1; CDR3aa: ASSPMDSADTQY
j_gene: TRBJ1-2; v_gene: TRBV25-1; CDR3aa: ASSDPGYRGYT
j_gene: TRBJ2-3; v_gene: TRBV7-8; CDR3aa: ASSLFGLAAEADTQY
j_gene: TRBJ2-3; v_gene: TRBV19; CDR3aa: ASSQGVVGTDTQY
j_gene: TRBJ1-3; v_gene: TRBV7-9; CDR3aa: ASSSPGQESSGNTIY
j_gene: TRBJ2-3; v_gene: TRBV18; CDR3aa: ASSPTDTQY
j_gene: TRBJ1-1; v_gene: TRBV12-3/TRBV12-4; CDR3aa: ASSFSGSQNTEAF
j_gene: TRBJ1-2; v_gene: TRBV7-8; CDR3aa: ASSPTGGLGYGYT
j_gene: TRBJ1-1; v_gene: TRBV11-2; CDR3aa: ASSSLGQGLAF
j_gene: TRBJ1-5; v_gene: TRBV18; CDR3aa: ASSGTNQPQH
j_gene: TRBJ2-1; v_gene: TRBV18; CDR3aa: ASSTTGLAGNNEQF
j_gene: TRBJ1-1; v_gene: TRBV3-1; CDR3aa: ASSESPGRRKAEAF
j_gene: TRBJ2-1; v_gene: TRBV30; CDR3aa: AWSATSGEQF
j_gene: TRBJ2-7; v_gene: TRBV11-2; CDR3aa: ASSLEAGTGREQY
j_gene: TRBJ2-7; v_gene: TRBV19; CDR3aa: ASSITSSYEQY
j_gene: TRBJ1-1; v_gene: TRBV12-3/TRBV12-4; CDR3aa: ASSPQENTEAF
j_gene: TRBJ2-7; v_gene: TRBV27; CDR3aa: ASKLSYGESYEQY
j_gene: TRBJ2-3; v_gene: TRBV7-2; CDR3aa: ASSRGLSDTQY
j_gene: TRBJ1-3; v_gene: TRBV4-2; CDR3aa: ASSQDVGQGSRGNTIY
j_gene: TRBJ2-1; v_gene: TRBV25-1; CDR3aa: ATSLGGTYNEQF
j_gene: TRBJ1-3; v_gene: TRBV11-2; CDR3aa: ASSLFGINSGNTIY
j_gene: TRBJ2-7; v_gene: TRBV27; CDR3aa: ASSLGELSSYEQY
j_gene: TRBJ2-1; v_gene: TRBV3-1; CDR3aa: ASSTTGGEKF
j_gene: TRBJ2-1; v_gene: TRBV2; CDR3aa: ASSEERDGYNEQF
j_gene: TRBJ1-4; v_gene: TRBV11-2; CDR3aa: ASSPTTSNEKLF
j_gene: TRBJ2-1; v_gene: TRBV18; CDR3aa: ASGPSGRNEQF
j_gene: TRBJ2-7; v_gene: TRBV7-9; CDR3aa: ASSLGYQGFHEQY
j_gene: TRBJ2-3; v_gene: TRBV5-1; CDR3aa: ASSSQAGGSTDTQY
j_gene: TRBJ1-3; v_gene: TRBV2; CDR3aa: ASSLDSLGNTIY
j_gene: TRBJ1-2; v_gene: TRBV20-1; CDR3aa: SARQGCLDGYT
j_gene: TRBJ1-6; v_gene: TRBV11-2; CDR3aa: ASSLRQGSSYNSPLH
j_gene: TRBJ2-3; v_gene: TRBV20-1; CDR3aa: SARIAGADTQY
j_gene: TRBJ2-1; v_gene: TRBV7-9; CDR3aa: ASSSLKTRLDEQF
j_gene: TRBJ1-6; v_gene: TRBV3-1; CDR3aa: ASRARDTGNSPLH
j_gene: TRBJ1-2; v_gene: TRBV18; CDR3aa: ASSPQEGQGRLYGYT
j_gene: TRBJ1-1; v_gene: TRBV4-1; CDR3aa: ASSQLHRTEAF
j_gene: TRBJ2-7; v_gene: TRBV4-1; CDR3aa: ASSQDAGTYEQY
j_gene: TRBJ2-4; v_gene: TRBV6-5; CDR3aa: ASRGRIKNIQY
j_gene: TRBJ2-7; v_gene: TRBV27; CDR3aa: ASSSSGTVPYEQY